This entry lists 9 T cell receptor beta chains sequenced from one sample in a study of cytomegalovirus exposure and HLA in healthy donors. Primers: 60 Vbeta forward and 13 Jbeta reverse. Produced via immunoSEQ multiplex PCR; TCRdb's table is partial and in-frame only. Seen here are about 97,000 clones, more than 80% observed once, and the top ten hold about 4.3%. Input material: PBMCs. These receptors all stem from a man in his thirties or forties in good health and CMV-seronegative.

The V call is TRBV11-1, the J call TRBJ2-7, with D perhaps TRBD2 (7 bases). This CDR3 has 19 amino acids. Trimming stripped 3 bases from V and 2 bases from J, with 26 bases between. Germline V lookup: CDR1 SGHAT, CDR2 FQDESV (reference sequence). The CDR3: CASSFQMAGAPPRAYEQYF. The CDR3 nucleotides are TGTGCCAGCAGCTTCCAAATGGCGGGGGCCCCGCCCAGAGCCTACGAGCAGTACTTC.

The CDR3 DNA reads TGTGCCAGCAGCCAGGGGGCATGGAACTCGAACACCGGGGAGCTGTTTTTT. Translation gives CASSQGAWNSNTGELFF. J is TRBJ2-2 and V is TRBV5-4; 8 bases agree with TRBD1. This CDR3 has 17 amino acids. J was trimmed by 0 bases and V by 4 bases; bases with no gene match: 8. CDR1 is SGHNT, CDR2 YYREEE, per germline (reference sequence). The full variable domain, its missing parts supplied by reference TRBV5-4 and TRBJ2-2, is ETGVTQSPTHLIKTRGQQVTLRCSSQSGHNTVSWYQQALGQGPQFIFQYYREEENGRGNFPPRFSGLQFPNYSSELNVNALELDDSALYLCASSQGAWNSNTGELFFGEGSRLTVL.

The chain joins TRBV2 to TRBJ1-5, with 7 positions matching TRBD1. This CDR3 is 16 amino acids long. From germline, CDR1 is SNHLY and CDR2 FYNNEI. The J segment lost 0 bases and the V segment lost 2 bases, leaving 4 bases of the junction unmatched. The CDR3 bases are TGTGCCAGCAGTGAACAGGGGGTCAGTAGCAATCAGCCCCAGCATTTT. Protein product: CASSEQGVSSNQPQHF.

The chain employs TRBV14 and TRBJ2-7, with D possibly matching TRBD2 (7 bases). CDR1 SGHDN and CDR2 FVKESK come from the germline V gene. V was cut by 5 bases and J by 6 bases, with 17 bases left in between. The CDR3 has 14 residues. For the CDR3, the DNA is TGTGCCAGCAGCAGGGGAGTGGCGGGGGCCGAGCAGTACTTC. Its translation is CASSRGVAGAEQYF.

Concerning this clone itself: The junction departs from the called germline gene at one end, perhaps through a read error. The V call is TRBV4-2, the J call TRBJ1-3, with D uncertain. Germline CDR1 and CDR2: LGHNA and YNFKEQ. The length of the CDR3 is 13 residues. CDR3 in DNA: TGTGCCAGCAGCCAAGCCTATGGAGACACCATATATTTT. Amino acid sequence: CASSQAYGDTIYF.

The CDR3 bases are TGTGCCAGCAGTGAAGCTAGCCTAGATTCCGAGCAGTACTTC. It yields the protein CASSEASLDSEQYF. The chain links TRBV2 to TRBJ2-7; D gene uncertain. V dropped 0 bases and J dropped 6 bases, with 12 bases sitting between them. Germline V gene lookup returns CDR1 SNHLY and CDR2 FYNNEI. This CDR3 contains 14 residues.

The chain links TRBV9 to TRBJ1-1; the D gene is possibly TRBD1 (5 bases). The CDR3 loop spans 14 amino acids. Germline V gene lookup returns CDR1 SGDLS and CDR2 YYNGEE. Deletions cut 3 bases from V and 0 bases from J, with 9 bases between. The CDR3 sequence: CASSARVMNTEAFF. CDR3 coding DNA: TGTGCCAGCAGCGCCAGGGTCATGAACACTGAAGCTTTCTTT.

J is TRBJ2-1 and V is TRBV4-1; 16 bases map to TRBD2. Germline loops: CDR1 MGHRA, CDR2 YSYEKL. The junction had 2 bases not matched to a gene; V was cut back by 5 bases and J by 7 bases. CDR3 length: 15 amino acids. In nucleotides, the CDR3 is TGCGCCAGCAGCACGGGACTAGCGGGGGGGAATGAGCAGTTCTTC. Protein sequence: CASSTGLAGGNEQFF.

The chain uses TRBV5-5 and TRBJ2-7, with 9 bases matching TRBD2. This CDR3 contains 16 residues. V shed 4 bases, J shed 2 bases, and the junction held 10 bases outside the gene matches. The V gene's germline CDR1 is SGHKS and CDR2 YYEKEE (reference sequence). CDR3: CASSLRLAVKTYEQYF. DNA for the CDR3: TGTGCCAGCAGCCTACGACTAGCGGTTAAGACCTACGAGCAGTACTTC.